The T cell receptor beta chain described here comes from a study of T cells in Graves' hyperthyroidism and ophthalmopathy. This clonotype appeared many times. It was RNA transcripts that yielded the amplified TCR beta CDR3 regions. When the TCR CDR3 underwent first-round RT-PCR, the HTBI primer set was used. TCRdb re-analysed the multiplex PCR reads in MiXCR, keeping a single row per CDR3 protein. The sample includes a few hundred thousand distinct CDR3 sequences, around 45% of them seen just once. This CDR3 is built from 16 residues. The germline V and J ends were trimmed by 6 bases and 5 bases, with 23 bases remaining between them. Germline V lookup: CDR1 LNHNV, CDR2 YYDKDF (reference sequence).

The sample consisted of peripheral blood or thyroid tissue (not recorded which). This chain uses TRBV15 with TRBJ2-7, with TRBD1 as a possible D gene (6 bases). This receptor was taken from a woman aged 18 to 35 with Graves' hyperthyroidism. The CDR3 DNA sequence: TGTGCCACCAGTCGTATCAGGGGAGAGGGGGTACACGAGCAGTACTTC. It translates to CATSRIRGEGVHEQYF.